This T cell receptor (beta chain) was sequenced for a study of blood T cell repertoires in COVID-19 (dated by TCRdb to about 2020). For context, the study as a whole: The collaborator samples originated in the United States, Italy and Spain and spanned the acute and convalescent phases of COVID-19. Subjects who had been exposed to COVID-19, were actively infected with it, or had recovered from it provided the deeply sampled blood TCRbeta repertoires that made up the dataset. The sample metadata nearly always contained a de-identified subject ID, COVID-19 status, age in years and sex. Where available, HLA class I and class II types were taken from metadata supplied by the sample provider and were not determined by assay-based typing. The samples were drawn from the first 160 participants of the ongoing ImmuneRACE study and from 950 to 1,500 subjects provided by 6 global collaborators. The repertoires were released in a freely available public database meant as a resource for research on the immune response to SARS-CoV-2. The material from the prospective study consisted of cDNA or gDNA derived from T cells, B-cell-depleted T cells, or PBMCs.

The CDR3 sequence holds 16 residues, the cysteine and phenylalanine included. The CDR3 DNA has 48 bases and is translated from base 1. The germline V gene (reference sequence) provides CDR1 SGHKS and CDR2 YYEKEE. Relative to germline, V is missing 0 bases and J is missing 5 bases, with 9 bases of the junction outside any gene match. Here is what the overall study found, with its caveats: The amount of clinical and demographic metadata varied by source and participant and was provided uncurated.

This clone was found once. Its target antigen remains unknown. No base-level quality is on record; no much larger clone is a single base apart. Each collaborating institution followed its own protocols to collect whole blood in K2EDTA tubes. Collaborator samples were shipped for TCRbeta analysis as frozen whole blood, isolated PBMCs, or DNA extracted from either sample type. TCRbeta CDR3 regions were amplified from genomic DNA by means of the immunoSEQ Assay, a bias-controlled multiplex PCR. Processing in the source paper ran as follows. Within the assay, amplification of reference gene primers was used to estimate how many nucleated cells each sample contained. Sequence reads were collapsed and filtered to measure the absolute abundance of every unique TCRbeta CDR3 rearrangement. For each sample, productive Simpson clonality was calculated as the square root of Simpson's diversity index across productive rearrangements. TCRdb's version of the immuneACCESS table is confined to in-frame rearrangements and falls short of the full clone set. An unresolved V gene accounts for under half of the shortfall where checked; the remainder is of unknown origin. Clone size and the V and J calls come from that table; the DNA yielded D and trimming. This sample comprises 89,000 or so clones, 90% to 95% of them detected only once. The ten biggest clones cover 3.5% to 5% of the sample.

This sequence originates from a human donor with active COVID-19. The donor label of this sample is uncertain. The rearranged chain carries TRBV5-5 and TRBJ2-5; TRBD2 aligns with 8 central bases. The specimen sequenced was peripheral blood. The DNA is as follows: TGTGCCAGCAGCTTGGTTACCGGGAGGGGAAGGGAGACCCAGTACTTC. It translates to CASSLVTGRGRETQYF. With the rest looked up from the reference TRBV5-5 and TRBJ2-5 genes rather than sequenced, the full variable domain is DAGVTQSPTHLIKTRGQQVTLRCSPISGHKSVSWYQQVLGQGPQFIFQYYEKEERGRGNFPDRFSARQFPNYSSELNVNALLLGDSALYLCASSLVTGRGRETQYFGPGTRLLVL.